These 25 T cell receptor beta chains came from one sample sequenced in a study of cytomegalovirus exposure and HLA in healthy donors. The study ran its PCR with 60 Vbeta and 13 Jbeta primers. Clones were sequenced by immunoSEQ multiplex PCR, and TCRdb holds only the in-frame ones, with some missing. This sample yields some 130,000 clones, of which approximately 77% are seen a single time; around 2% belongs to the top ten. Sequencing was carried out using PBMCs. The receptors shown here come from a man aged 30-40 years in good health and CMV-seronegative.

Notes on this clone: Other DNA sequences in the sample encode the same CDR3. The chain has TRBV10-3 and TRBJ2-7, with D uncertain. V was cut by 3 bases and J by 2 bases, with 2 bases left in between. The CDR3 totals 11 residues. Germline V CDR1 and CDR2: ENHRY, SYGVKD. The CDR3 nucleotides read TGTGCCATCAGTGACACCTACGAGCAGTACTTC. It codes for CAISDTYEQYF.

The V call is TRBV30, the J call TRBJ2-5; maybe TRBD1 (6 bases). Germline-derived CDR1 and CDR2 are GTSNPN and SVGIG (reference sequence). The CDR3 covers 13 residues. Trimming took 4 bases from V and 6 from J, leaving 15 bases between them. The CDR3 coding sequence is TGTGCCTGGACTTCGACAGGCAAGAAGACCCAGTACTTC. Its protein is CAWTSTGKKTQYF.

This clone showed up just a few times. CDR3 in amino acids: CASGLVGGTGNTGELFF. CDR3 nucleotide sequence: TGTGCTAGTGGTTTGGTTGGGGGGACAGGCAACACCGGGGAGCTGTTTTTT. The gene calls are TRBV12-5 and TRBJ2-2; 8 nucleotides match TRBD1. This CDR3 contains 17 residues. Germline V lookup: CDR1 LGHNT, CDR2 FRNRAP. With V trimmed by 0 bases and J by 2 bases, 5 bases remained unmatched.

V is TRBV29-1 and J is TRBJ1-1; D perhaps matches TRBD1 (5 bases). Deletions cut 7 bases from V and 0 bases from J, with 12 bases between. Germline V gene sequence: CDR1 SQVTM, CDR2 ANQGSEA. This CDR3 spans 13 amino acids. The CDR3 protein is CSAATALNTEAFF. CDR3 coding DNA: TGCAGCGCCGCGACAGCCTTGAACACTGAAGCTTTCTTT. Supplemented by reference TRBV29-1 and TRBJ1-1, the full variable domain reads SAVISQKPSRDICQRGTSLTIQCQVDSQVTMMFWYRQQPGQSLTLIATANQGSEATYESGFVIDKFPISRPNLTFSTLTVSNMSPEDSSIYLCSAATALNTEAFFGQGTRLTVV.

This clone has only a few counts. The chain recombines TRBV7-9 with TRBJ1-2; 9 bases line up with TRBD1. The V gene's germline CDR1 is SEHNR and CDR2 FQNEAQ (reference sequence). The length of the CDR3 is 17 residues. The J segment lost 0 bases and the V segment lost 3 bases, leaving 8 bases of the junction unmatched. The chain's CDR3 is CASSLSGTGTANYGYTF. The DNA of the CDR3 is TGTGCCAGCAGCTTGTCCGGGACAGGGACAGCTAACTATGGCTACACCTTC.

The chain links TRBV6-5 to TRBJ2-5; the D gene is possibly TRBD2 (6 bases). This CDR3 contains 15 residues. V lost 7 bases, J lost 1 base, and 16 bases lay in between. The germline V gene encodes CDR1 MNHEY and CDR2 SVGAGI. The CDR3 DNA reads as TGTGCCAGCACCCCCGGCGGGGCAGTCCAAGAGACCCAGTACTTC. This gives the protein CASTPGGAVQETQYF.

The chain joins TRBV27 to TRBJ2-3, with a weak D call TRBD1 (6 bases). The CDR3 sequence is 16 residues long. Germline V gene sequence: CDR1 MNHEY, CDR2 SMNVEV (reference sequence). Between the trimmed V and J ends, which lost 2 bases and 1 base, there was a span of 13 bases. CDR3 region: CASSLVRGYGTDTQYF. DNA of the CDR3: TGTGCCAGCAGTTTAGTTAGGGGGTATGGCACAGATACGCAGTATTTT.

The chain uses TRBV5-6 and TRBJ1-1; 8 bases match TRBD1. V lost 6 bases and J lost 4; bases outside the gene matches: 8. CDR3 length equals 14 residues. Looked up from germline, CDR1 is SGHDT and CDR2 is YYEEEE. CDR3 in DNA: TGTGCCAGCAAATCATCAGGGGGCGTCACTGAAGCTTTCTTT. This codes for CASKSSGGVTEAFF.

V usage is TRBV4-2 and J usage is TRBJ2-1; 7 positions agree with TRBD2. Per the germline V gene, CDR1 is LGHNA and CDR2 is YNFKEQ. After removal of 0 bases from V and 3 bases from J, the junction contained 2 bases not matched to a gene. The CDR3 contains 15 residues. CDR3 loop: CASSQEGTNYNEQFF. In nucleotides, the CDR3 is TGTGCCAGCAGCCAAGAAGGGACTAACTACAATGAGCAGTTCTTC.

This clone was found once. The chain combines TRBV5-1 with TRBJ1-2; 7 nucleotides align to TRBD1. The CDR3 extends over 15 amino acids. The germline CDR1 and CDR2 sequences are SGHRS and YFSETQ. Trimming cost V 4 bases and J 5 bases; bases outside gene matches: 11. CDR3 region: CASSPPSAGGYGYTF. As DNA, the CDR3 is TGCGCCAGCAGCCCTCCCTCGGCAGGGGGTTATGGCTACACCTTC.

The chain is built from TRBV6-5 and TRBJ2-7; 9 bases agree with TRBD2. V shed 5 bases and J 4 bases; nucleotides not matched to a gene: 6. CDR1 and CDR2 from the germline V gene are MNHEY and SVGAGI. The CDR3 totals 14 residues. CDR3 in DNA: TGTGCCAGCAGTCGACTAGCGGTGATATACGAGCAGTACTTC. Its translation: CASSRLAVIYEQYF.

The gene calls are TRBV5-1 and TRBJ2-7, with D perhaps TRBD2 (5 bases). The length of the CDR3 is 13 residues. Trimming left V 4 bases short and J 3 bases short, with 11 bases between. The germline CDR1 and CDR2 sequences are SGHRS and YFSETQ. The DNA of the CDR3 is TGCGCCAGCAGCCATAGCGAGAACTACGAGCAGTACTTC. Protein: CASSHSENYEQYF.

The genes are TRBV6-5 and TRBJ2-5; 9 positions agree with TRBD2. The CDR3 loop spans 16 amino acids. Trimming removed 4 bases from V and 5 bases from J; junction bases left unmatched: 11. Germline V CDR1 and CDR2: MNHEY, SVGAGI. CDR3 residues: CASSSFSSGIGETQYF. CDR3 bases: TGTGCCAGCAGTTCTTTTTCTAGCGGGATCGGGGAGACCCAGTACTTC.

Concerning this clone: Sequence at one end of the junction differs from germline and may be a read error. The chain uses TRBV18 and TRBJ2-7; 11 bases map to TRBD2. The CDR3 is made up of 14 amino acids. CDR1 and CDR2 from the germline V gene are KGHSH and LQKENI. CDR3 nucleotides: TGTGCCAGCTCACCAGGAGGACTAGCGGGTGCGGGGGACTTC. The encoded protein is CASSPGGLAGAGDF. Together with reference TRBV18 and TRBJ2-7, the CDR3 gives the full variable domain: NAGVMQNPRHLVRRRGQEARLRCSPMKGHSHVYWYRQLPEEGLKFMVYLQKENIIDESGMPKERFSAEFPKEGPSILRIQQVVRGDSAAYFCASSPGGLAGAGDFGPGTRLTVT.

This clone was seen a few times. This sequence joins TRBV7-3 and TRBJ2-1; 10 nucleotides align to TRBD2. After removal of 5 bases from V and 8 bases from J, the junction contained 9 bases not matched to a gene. The germline gives CDR1 SGHTA, CDR2 FQGTGA. This CDR3 region has 15 residues. In DNA form, the CDR3 reads TGTGCCAGCAGCGAGACTAGCGGGTCTATGTATGAGCAGTTCTTC. Its protein product is CASSETSGSMYEQFF.

The chain combines TRBV7-3 with TRBJ2-7; D is perhaps TRBD1 (6 bases). The V end lost 5 bases, the J end lost 5 bases, and 13 bases lay between the germline ends. The CDR3 runs 13 residues. Germline V lookup: CDR1 SGHTA, CDR2 FQGTGA. In DNA, the CDR3 is TGTGCCAGCAGCATAAGCAGGGACAACGAGCAGTACTTC. Protein sequence: CASSISRDNEQYF.

This chain links TRBV13 with TRBJ2-1; TRBD2 might be the D (5 bases). Trimming cost V 5 bases and J 5 bases, with 13 bases left between them. The germline V gene has CDR1 PRHDT and CDR2 FYEKMQ (reference sequence). The CDR3 totals 14 residues. The CDR3: CASSPGTRNNEQFF. In nucleotides, the CDR3 is TGTGCCAGCAGCCCGGGAACTCGTAACAATGAGCAGTTCTTC.

A word on this clone: One junction end disagrees with the germline gene, perhaps due to a read error. The chain uses TRBV7-7 and TRBJ2-5; TRBD2 is a possible D gene (5 bases). Looked up from germline, CDR1 is SSHAT and CDR2 is FNYEAQ (reference sequence). This CDR3 spans 14 amino acids. The CDR3 sequence is CASSLSGIQETQYF. The CDR3 DNA is TGTGCTAGCAGCTTGAGCGGAATACAAGAGACCCAGTACTTC.

This clone was seen once. The V gene is TRBV28, the J gene TRBJ2-7, with unresolved D. Germline CDR1 is MDHEN and CDR2 is SYDVKM. Trimming left V 3 bases short and J 4 bases short, with 4 bases between. There are 11 residues in the CDR3. The CDR3 sequence: CASSFLYEQYF. The CDR3, as DNA: TGTGCCAGCAGTTTTCTTTACGAGCAGTACTTC.

The genes are TRBV19 and TRBJ1-2, with 7 bases lining up with TRBD1. J gave up 0 bases and V 5 bases, and 12 bases lay outside the gene matches. From germline, CDR1 is LNHDA and CDR2 SQIVND (reference sequence). CDR3 length: 17 residues. CDR3 in amino acids: CASSEGAGKASNYGYTF. In DNA form, the CDR3 reads TGTGCCAGTAGTGAGGGGGCAGGGAAGGCCTCTAACTATGGCTACACCTTC.

The chain employs TRBV11-2 and TRBJ2-5; D gene uncertain. Germline CDR1 and CDR2: SGHAT and FQNNGV. Trimming pared 4 bases from V and 4 bases from J, leaving 19 bases between. The CDR3 has 16 residues. In DNA form, the CDR3 reads TGTGCCAGCAGCTCCACCCCTTCGAGCGAAAGAGAGACCCAGTACTTC. Translated: CASSSTPSSERETQYF.

V is TRBV19 and J is TRBJ2-5; 9 bases are shared with TRBD2. CDR1 is LNHDA and CDR2 is SQIVND in the germline V gene (reference sequence). V shed 4 bases and J 2 bases; nucleotides not matched to a gene: 2. This CDR3 is 14 amino acids long. CDR3 amino acids: CASSRTSEQETQYF. The CDR3 DNA reads TGTGCCAGTAGTAGGACTAGCGAGCAAGAGACCCAGTACTTC. Full variable domain (rest looked up from reference TRBV19 and TRBJ2-5): DGGITQSPKYLFRKEGQNVTLSCEQNLNHDAMYWYRQDPGQGLRLIYYSQIVNDFQKGDIAEGYSVSREKKESFPLTVTSAQKNPTAFYLCASSRTSEQETQYFGPGTRLLVL.

This clone was detected a few times. This rearrangement joins TRBV5-4 to TRBJ1-1; D gene ambiguous. Germline CDR1 and CDR2: SGHNT and YYREEE (reference sequence). CDR3 length: 14 amino acids. Trimming shortened V by 4 bases and J by 0 bases, and 10 bases separated the two germline ends. CDR3 nucleotide sequence: TGTGCCAGCAGCATGACACTCATGAACACTGAAGCTTTCTTT. Translating it yields CASSMTLMNTEAFF.

The chain is built from TRBV5-1 and TRBJ2-3; TRBD2 is a possible D gene (6 bases). The V gene's germline CDR1 is SGHRS and CDR2 YFSETQ. The CDR3 runs 15 residues. With 0 bases removed from V and 5 bases from J, the gap between germline ends came to 13 bases. CDR3 protein: CASSLDPGDGDTQYF. The CDR3 DNA is TGCGCCAGCAGCTTGGATCCGGGGGACGGAGATACGCAGTATTTT.

The V gene is TRBV2, the J gene TRBJ1-4, with 9 bases lining up with TRBD1. This CDR3 contains 14 residues. Germline trimming cut 4 bases from V and 7 bases from J; bases unmatched to any gene: 4. In germline, CDR1 is SNHLY, CDR2 FYNNEI. The CDR3 nucleotides are TGTGCCAGCAGTGTACAGGGGGCGTTTGAAAAACTGTTTTTT. Encoded protein: CASSVQGAFEKLFF.